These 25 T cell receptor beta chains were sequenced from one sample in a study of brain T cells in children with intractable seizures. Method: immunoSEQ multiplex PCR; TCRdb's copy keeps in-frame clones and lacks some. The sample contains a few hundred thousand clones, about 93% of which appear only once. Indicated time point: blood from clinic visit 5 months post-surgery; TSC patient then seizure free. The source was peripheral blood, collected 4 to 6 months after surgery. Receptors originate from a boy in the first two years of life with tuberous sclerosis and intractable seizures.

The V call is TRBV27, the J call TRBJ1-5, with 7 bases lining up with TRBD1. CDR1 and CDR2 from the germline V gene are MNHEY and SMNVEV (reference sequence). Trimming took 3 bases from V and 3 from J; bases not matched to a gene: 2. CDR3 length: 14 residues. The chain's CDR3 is CASSLTGINQPQHF. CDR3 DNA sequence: TGTGCCAGCAGTTTGACAGGGATCAATCAGCCCCAGCATTTT.

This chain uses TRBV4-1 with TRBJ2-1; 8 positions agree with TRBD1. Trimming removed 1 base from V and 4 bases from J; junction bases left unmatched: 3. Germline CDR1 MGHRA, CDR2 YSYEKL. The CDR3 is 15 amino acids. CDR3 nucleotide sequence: TGCGCCAGCAGCCAAGCCCGGACAGGGTACAATGAGCAGTTCTTC. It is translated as CASSQARTGYNEQFF.

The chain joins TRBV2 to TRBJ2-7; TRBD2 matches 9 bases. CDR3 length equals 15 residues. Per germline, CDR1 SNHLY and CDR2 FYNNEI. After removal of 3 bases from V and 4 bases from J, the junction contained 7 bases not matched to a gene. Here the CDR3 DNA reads TGTGCCAGCAGTGATGTAGCGGGAGTGGGGTACGAGCAGTACTTC. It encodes CASSDVAGVGYEQYF.

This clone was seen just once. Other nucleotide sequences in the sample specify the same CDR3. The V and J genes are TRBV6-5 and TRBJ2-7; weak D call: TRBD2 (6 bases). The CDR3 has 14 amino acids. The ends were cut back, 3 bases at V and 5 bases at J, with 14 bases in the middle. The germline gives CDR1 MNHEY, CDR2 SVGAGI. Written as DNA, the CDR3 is TGTGCCAGCAGTTATGGACAAGGGAGGAACGAGCAGTACTTC. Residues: CASSYGQGRNEQYF.

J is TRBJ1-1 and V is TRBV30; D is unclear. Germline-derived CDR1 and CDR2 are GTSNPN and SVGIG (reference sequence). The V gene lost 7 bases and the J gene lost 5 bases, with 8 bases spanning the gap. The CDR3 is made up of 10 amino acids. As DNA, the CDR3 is TGTGCCTTAACAAAAACTGAAGCTTTCTTT. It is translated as CALTKTEAFF. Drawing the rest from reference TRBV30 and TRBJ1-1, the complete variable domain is SQTIHQWPATLVQPVGSPLSLECTVEGTSNPNLYWYRQAAGRGLQLLFYSVGIGQISSEVPQNLSASRPQDRQFILSSKKLLLSDSGFYLCALTKTEAFFGQGTRLTVV.

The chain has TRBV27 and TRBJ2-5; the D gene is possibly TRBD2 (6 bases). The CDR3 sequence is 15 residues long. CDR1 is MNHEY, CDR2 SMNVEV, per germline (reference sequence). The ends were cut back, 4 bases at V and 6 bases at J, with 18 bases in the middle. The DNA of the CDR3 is TGTGCCAGCAGTTCCCTGGGCGGGGCCAATCAGACCCAGTACTTC. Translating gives CASSSLGGANQTQYF.

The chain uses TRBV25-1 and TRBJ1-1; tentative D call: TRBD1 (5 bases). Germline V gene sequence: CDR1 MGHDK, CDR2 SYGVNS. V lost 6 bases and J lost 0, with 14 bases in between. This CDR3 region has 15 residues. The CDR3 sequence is CASRGQITMNTEAFF. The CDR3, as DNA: TGTGCCAGCAGGGGGCAAATCACCATGAACACTGAAGCTTTCTTT.

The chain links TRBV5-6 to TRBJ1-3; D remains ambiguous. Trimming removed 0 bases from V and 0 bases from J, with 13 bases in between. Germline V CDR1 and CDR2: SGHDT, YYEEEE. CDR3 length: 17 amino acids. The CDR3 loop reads CASSLGAGGFSGNTIYF. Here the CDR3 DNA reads TGTGCCAGCAGCTTGGGGGCAGGAGGATTCTCTGGAAACACCATATATTTT.

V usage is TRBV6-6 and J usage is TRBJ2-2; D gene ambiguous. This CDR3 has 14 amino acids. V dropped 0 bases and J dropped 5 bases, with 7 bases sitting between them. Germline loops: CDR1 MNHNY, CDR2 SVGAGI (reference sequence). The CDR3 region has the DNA TGTGCCAGCAGTTACTCGAGTTGGACCGGGGAGCTGTTTTTT. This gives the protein CASSYSSWTGELFF.

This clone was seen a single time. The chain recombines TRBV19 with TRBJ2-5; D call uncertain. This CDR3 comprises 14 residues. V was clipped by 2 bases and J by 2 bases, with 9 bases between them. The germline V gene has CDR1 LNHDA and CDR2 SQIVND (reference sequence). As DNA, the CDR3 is TGTGCCAGTAGTATAATGGCGAGACAAGAGACCCAGTACTTC. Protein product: CASSIMARQETQYF.

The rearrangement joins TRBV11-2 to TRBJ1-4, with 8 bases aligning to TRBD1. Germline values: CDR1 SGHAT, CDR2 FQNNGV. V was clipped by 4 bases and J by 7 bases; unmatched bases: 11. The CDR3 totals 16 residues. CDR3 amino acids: CASSSGQVPGVEKLFF. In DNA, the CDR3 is TGTGCCAGCAGCTCGGGACAGGTTCCCGGGGTTGAAAAACTGTTTTTT.

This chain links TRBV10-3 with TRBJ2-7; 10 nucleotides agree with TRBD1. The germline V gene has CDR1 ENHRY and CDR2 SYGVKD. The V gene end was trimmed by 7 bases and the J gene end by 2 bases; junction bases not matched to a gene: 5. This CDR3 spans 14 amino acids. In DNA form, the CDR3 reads TGTGCCATCAACCCGGGACAGGGGACCTACGAGCAGTACTTC. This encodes CAINPGQGTYEQYF.

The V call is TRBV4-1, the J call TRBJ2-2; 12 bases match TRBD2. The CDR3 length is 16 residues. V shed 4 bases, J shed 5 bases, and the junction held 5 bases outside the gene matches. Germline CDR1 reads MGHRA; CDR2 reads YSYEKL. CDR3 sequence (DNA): TGCGCCAGCAGCCTCAGGACTAGCGGGGATACCGGGGAGCTGTTTTTT. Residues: CASSLRTSGDTGELFF.

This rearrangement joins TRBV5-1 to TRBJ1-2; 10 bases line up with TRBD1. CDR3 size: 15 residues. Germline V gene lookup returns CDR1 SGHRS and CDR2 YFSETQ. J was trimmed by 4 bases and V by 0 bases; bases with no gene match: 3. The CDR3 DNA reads TGCGCCAGCAGCTTGGAGGGACAGGGGTTCTATGGCTACACCTTC. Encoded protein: CASSLEGQGFYGYTF.

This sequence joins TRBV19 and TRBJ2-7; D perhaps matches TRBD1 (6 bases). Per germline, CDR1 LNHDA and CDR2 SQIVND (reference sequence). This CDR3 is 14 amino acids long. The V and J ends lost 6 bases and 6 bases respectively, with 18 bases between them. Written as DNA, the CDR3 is TGTGCCAGTAGCCATGACTATGGACAGACCGAGCAGTACTTC. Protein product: CASSHDYGQTEQYF.

The CDR3 loop reads CASSPGYNYGYTF. The CDR3 DNA reads as TGTGCCAGCAGCCCGGGTTATAACTATGGCTACACCTTC. The chain joins TRBV14 to TRBJ1-2; no reliable D call. The CDR3 runs to 13 residues. Per the germline V gene, CDR1 is SGHDN and CDR2 is FVKESK. Deletions cut 4 bases from V and 1 base from J, with 7 bases between.

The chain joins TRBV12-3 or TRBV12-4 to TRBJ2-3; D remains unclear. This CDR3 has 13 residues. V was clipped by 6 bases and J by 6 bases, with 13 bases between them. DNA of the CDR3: TGTGCCAGCAGCCCCGATCGTGGCGATACGCAGTATTTT. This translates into CASSPDRGDTQYF.

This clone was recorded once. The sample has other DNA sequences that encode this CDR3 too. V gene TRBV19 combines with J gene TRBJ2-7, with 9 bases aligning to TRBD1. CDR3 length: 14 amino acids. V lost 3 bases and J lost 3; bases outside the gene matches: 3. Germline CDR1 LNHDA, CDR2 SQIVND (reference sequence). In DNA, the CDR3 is TGTGCCAGTAGTATCCCGGGACAGGGCTACGAGCAGTACTTC. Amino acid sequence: CASSIPGQGYEQYF.

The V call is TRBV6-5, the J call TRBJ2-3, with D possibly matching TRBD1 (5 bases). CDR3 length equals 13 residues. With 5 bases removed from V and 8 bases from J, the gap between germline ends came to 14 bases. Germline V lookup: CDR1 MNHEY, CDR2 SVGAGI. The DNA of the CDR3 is TGTGCCAGCAGTCCGACAGTAAGTGGTACGCAGTATTTT. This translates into CASSPTVSGTQYF.

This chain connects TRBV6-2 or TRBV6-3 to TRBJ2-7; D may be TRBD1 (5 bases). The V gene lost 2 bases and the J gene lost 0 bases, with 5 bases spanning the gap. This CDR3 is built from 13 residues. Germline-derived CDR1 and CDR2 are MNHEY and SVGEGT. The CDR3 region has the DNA TGTGCCAGCAGTTACCAGGGCTCCTACGAGCAGTACTTC. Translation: CASSYQGSYEQYF.

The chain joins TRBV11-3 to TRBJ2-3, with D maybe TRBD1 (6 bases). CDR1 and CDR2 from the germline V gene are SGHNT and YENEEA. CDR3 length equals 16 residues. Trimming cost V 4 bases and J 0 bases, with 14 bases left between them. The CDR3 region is CASSYRNRESTDTQYF. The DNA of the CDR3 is TGTGCCAGCAGCTACCGGAACAGGGAGAGCACAGATACGCAGTATTTT.

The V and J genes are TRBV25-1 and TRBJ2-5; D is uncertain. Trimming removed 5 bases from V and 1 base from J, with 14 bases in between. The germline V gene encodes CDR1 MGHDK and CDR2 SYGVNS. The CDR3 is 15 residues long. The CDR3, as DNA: TGTGCCAGCAGTAGTTGGGAAGCAAGCCAAGAGACCCAGTACTTC. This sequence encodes CASSSWEASQETQYF.

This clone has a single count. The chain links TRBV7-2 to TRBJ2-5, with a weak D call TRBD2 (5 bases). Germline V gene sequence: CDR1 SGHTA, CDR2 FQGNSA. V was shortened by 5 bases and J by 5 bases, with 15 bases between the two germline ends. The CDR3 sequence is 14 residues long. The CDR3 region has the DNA TGTGCCAGCAGCCTTGCCGGGGTGGGGGAGACCCAGTACTTC. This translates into CASSLAGVGETQYF.

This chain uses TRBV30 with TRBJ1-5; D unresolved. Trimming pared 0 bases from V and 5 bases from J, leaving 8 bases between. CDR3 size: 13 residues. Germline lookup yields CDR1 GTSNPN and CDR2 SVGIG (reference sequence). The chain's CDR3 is CAWSVDGDQPQHF. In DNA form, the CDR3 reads TGTGCCTGGAGTGTAGACGGCGATCAGCCCCAGCATTTT.

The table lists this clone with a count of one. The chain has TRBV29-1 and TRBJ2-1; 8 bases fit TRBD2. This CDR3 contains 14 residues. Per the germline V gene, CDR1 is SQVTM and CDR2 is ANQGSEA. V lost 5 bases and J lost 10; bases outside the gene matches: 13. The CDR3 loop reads CSVFGPAGAGEQFF. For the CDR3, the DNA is TGCAGCGTTTTCGGGCCAGCGGGGGCGGGGGAGCAGTTCTTC.